This TCR beta chain derives from a study of blood T cell repertoires in COVID-19 (TCRdb year 2020). For the wider study: Collaborator samples came from the United States, Italy and Spain and covered acute and convalescent phases of COVID-19. The prospective study material was composed of cDNA or gDNA derived from T cells, B-cell-depleted T cells, or PBMCs. Deeply sampled blood TCRbeta repertoires from subjects exposed to, actively infected with, or recovered from COVID-19 were included in the dataset. A freely available public database, intended as a resource for researchers studying the immune response to SARS-CoV-2, is where the repertoires were released. The samples were drawn from two sources: the first 160 participants of the ongoing ImmuneRACE study, and 1,254 subjects contributed by 6 global collaborators. A de-identified subject ID, COVID-19 status, age in years and sex were almost always included in the sample metadata. Where HLA class I and class II types were available, the types were taken from metadata supplied by the sample provider, not from assay-based typing. General study outcomes and caveats: Clinical and demographic metadata were provided uncurated, with the amount varying by source and participant.

CDR1 MGHDK and CDR2 SYGVNS were looked up in the germline V gene. The cysteine opens and the phenylalanine closes a CDR3 of 17 amino acids. The CDR3 DNA has 51 bases and is translated from base 1. Ends trimmed: V by 3 bases, J by 0 bases; bases unmatched to a gene: 9. Each collaborating institution followed its own protocols to collect whole blood in K2EDTA tubes. For TCRbeta analysis, collaborator samples were shipped as frozen whole blood, as isolated PBMCs, or as DNA extracted from either sample type. TCRbeta CDR3 regions were amplified from genomic DNA by means of the immunoSEQ Assay, a bias-controlled multiplex PCR. In the paper's pipeline: The number of nucleated cells in each sample was estimated from the amplification of reference gene primers within the assay. To quantify the absolute abundance of each unique TCRbeta CDR3 rearrangement, sequence reads were collapsed and filtered. For each sample, productive Simpson clonality was calculated by taking the square root of Simpson's diversity index across productive rearrangements. The table comes from immuneACCESS by way of TCRdb, which keeps in-frame sequences with V and J called. Part of the clones is missing from these tables; in studies checked, under half for an unresolved V gene and the rest for unknown reasons. That table gives V, J and clone size, and the DNA gave D and trimming. This sample comprises about 130,000 clones, over 70% of them detected only once. The top ten clones comprise around 20% of the sample.

This clone was seen repeatedly, ten times or more. The antigen it recognizes is unknown. No qualities accompany the bases; no much larger clone lies one base away. The receptor was derived from an elderly man with acute or convalescent COVID-19. The sequenced sample consisted of peripheral blood. The chain couples TRBV25-1 to TRBJ1-2, with 8 bases in between that match TRBD1. The nucleotides read TGTGCCAGCAGTGATTCACCCGGACAGGGAGCTAACTATGGCTACACCTTC. It translates to CASSDSPGQGANYGYTF.